These 25 T cell receptor beta chains originate from one sample sequenced in a study of T-cell memory formation after mild COVID-19. TCRdb used MiXCR to reprocess the 5' RACE reads, holding one entry per CDR3 protein. The sample shows about 430,000 distinct CDR3 sequences, approximately 25% of them seen only once. Sequenced material: PBMCs or a T cell subset sorted from them (not recorded which). The receptors were sampled from an adult woman who had mild COVID-19 (a few samples of this study predate the infection). Cell type and time point are not known.

The V and J genes are TRBV9 and TRBJ2-7, with 7 bases fitting TRBD2. Germline-derived CDR1 and CDR2 are SGDLS and YYNGEE. CDR3 size: 15 residues. The trim removed 0 bases at V and 1 base at J, leaving 4 bases unmatched. For the CDR3, the DNA is TGTGCCAGCAGCGTAGATAGCGGGTTATCCTACGAGCAGTACTTC. This codes for CASSVDSGLSYEQYF. Looking up the rest from reference TRBV9 and TRBJ2-7 gives the full variable domain: DSGVTQTPKHLITATGQRVTLRCSPRSGDLSVYWYQQSLDQGLQFLIQYYNGEERAKGNILERFSAQQFPDLHSELNLSSLELGDSALYFCASSVDSGLSYEQYFGPGTRLTVT.

This clonotype was found a few times. This chain connects TRBV7-9 to TRBJ1-1; D is unresolved. V shed 1 base and J shed 1 base, with 7 bases lying between them. This CDR3 is built from 14 residues. Germline V gene lookup returns CDR1 SEHNR and CDR2 FQNEAQ (reference sequence). Written as DNA, the CDR3 is TGTGCCAGCAGCTTAGGGACTCAGAACACTGAAGCTTTCTTT. Protein product: CASSLGTQNTEAFF.

The chain combines TRBV5-1 with TRBJ2-7; possible D gene TRBD1, 5 bases. The CDR3 sequence is 13 residues long. Germline V gene data show CDR1 as SGHRS and CDR2 as YFSETQ. V lost 3 bases to trimming and J lost 3 bases, with 10 bases between them. CDR3 nucleotide sequence: TGCGCCAGCAGCTCACCAGGGTTCTACGAGCAGTACTTC. This sequence encodes CASSSPGFYEQYF.

The chain couples TRBV30 to TRBJ1-1; no definite D call. Trimming cost V 3 bases and J 1 base, with 15 bases left between them. Per the germline V gene, CDR1 is GTSNPN and CDR2 is SVGIG (reference sequence). The CDR3 is 15 residues long. The CDR3 region has the DNA TGTGCCTGGAGGGGCTGGGGAAAAAAGAACACTGAAGCTTTCTTT. It is translated as CAWRGWGKKNTEAFF.

The table lists this clonotype with a few counts. The genes are TRBV6-2 or TRBV6-3 and TRBJ2-7, with 8 bases identical to TRBD1. Trimming at V came to 5 bases and at J to 3 bases, leaving 9 bases not matched to a gene. The CDR3 totals 15 residues. Germline loops: CDR1 MNHEY, CDR2 SVGEGT. DNA of the CDR3: TGTGCCAGCAGTATGACCGGGACAGGCTACTACGAGCAGTACTTC. Protein product: CASSMTGTGYYEQYF.

The V gene is TRBV7-8, the J gene TRBJ2-5; perhaps TRBD2 as D (6 bases). Germline CDR1 reads SGHVS; CDR2 reads FQNEAQ. This CDR3 region has 15 residues. With 1 base removed from V and 2 bases from J, the gap between germline ends came to 11 bases. The CDR3 loop is CASSLDRGIQETQYF. In nucleotides, the CDR3 is TGTGCCAGCAGCTTAGATCGGGGGATACAAGAGACCCAGTACTTC. Looking up the rest from reference TRBV7-8 and TRBJ2-5 gives the full variable domain: GAGVSQSPRYKVAKRGQDVALRCDPISGHVSLFWYQQALGQGPEFLTYFQNEAQLDKSGLPSDRFFAERPEGSVSTLKIQRTQQEDSAVYLCASSLDRGIQETQYFGPGTRLLVL.

This clonotype occurred a few times. The rearrangement uses TRBV3-1 and TRBJ1-1, with 7 bases lining up with TRBD1. Per the germline V gene, CDR1 is LGHDT and CDR2 is YNNKEL (reference sequence). The junction had 15 bases not matched to a gene; V was cut back by 11 bases and J by 6 bases. The CDR3 consists of 14 residues. Here the CDR3 reads CAVSGGGFAAEAFF. The CDR3 nucleotides read TGTGCCGTCAGCGGAGGGGGCTTCGCGGCTGAAGCTTTCTTT.

The chain recombines TRBV6-2 or TRBV6-3 with TRBJ1-2, with a possible D match to TRBD1 (6 bases). Trimming removed 5 bases at V and 3 bases at J, with 16 bases between. Germline-derived CDR1 and CDR2 are MNHEY and SVGEGT. There are 15 residues in the CDR3. This CDR3 is CASSRGGRGYYGYTF. DNA for the CDR3: TGTGCCAGCAGTCGGGGGGGCAGAGGCTACTATGGCTACACCTTC.

This clonotype was seen a few times. The genes are TRBV11-3 and TRBJ2-1; 10 bases are shared with TRBD2. CDR1 SGHNT and CDR2 YENEEA come from the germline V gene. Trimming cost V 5 bases and J 4 bases; bases outside gene matches: 8. This CDR3 comprises 16 residues. CDR3 sequence: CASSVARAGGYNEQFF. CDR3 DNA sequence: TGTGCCAGCAGCGTGGCCAGAGCGGGGGGGTACAATGAGCAGTTCTTC.

This clonotype was counted between two and nine times. The chain is built from TRBV7-2 and TRBJ2-5; TRBD1 agrees at 11 bases. The CDR3 is 14 residues long. With V trimmed by 0 bases and J by 9 bases, 3 bases remained unmatched. Germline CDR1 reads SGHTA; CDR2 reads FQGNSA. The CDR3 DNA follows: TGTGCCAGCAGCTTAGCGGGGACAGGGGGTCCCCAGTACTTC. As protein: CASSLAGTGGPQYF.

CDR3 in DNA: TGTGCCAGCAGCCTCAAGACAGGGCGAAACATTCAGTACTTC. Its protein product is CASSLKTGRNIQYF. V usage is TRBV14 and J usage is TRBJ2-4; 7 bases map to TRBD1. The germline gives CDR1 SGHDN, CDR2 FVKESK. The ends lost 4 bases at V and 6 bases at J; junction bases unmatched: 6. The CDR3 has 14 residues. Full variable domain (remainder filled in from reference TRBV14 and TRBJ2-4): EAGVTQFPSHSVIEKGQTVTLRCDPISGHDNLYWYRRVMGKEIKFLLHFVKESKQDESGMPNNRFLAERTGGTYSTLKVQPAELEDSGVYFCASSLKTGRNIQYFGAGTRLSVL.

This chain links TRBV20-1 with TRBJ2-6; D is uncertain. The CDR3 contains 15 residues. Germline loops: CDR1 DFQATT, CDR2 SNEGSKA (reference sequence). V was pared by 1 base and J by 0 bases, with 7 bases between. The CDR3 nucleotides read TGCAGTGCTAGAGCGGGCAGCTCTGGGGCCAACGTCCTGACTTTC. Protein sequence: CSARAGSSGANVLTF.

This clonotype was found a few times. The V call is TRBV3-1, the J call TRBJ2-1; 10 bases agree with TRBD2. The ends lost 4 bases at V and 8 bases at J; junction bases unmatched: 8. This CDR3 comprises 15 residues. Germline values: CDR1 LGHDT, CDR2 YNNKEL (reference sequence). The CDR3 loop is CASSLVSGGQHEQFF. CDR3 coding DNA: TGTGCCAGCAGCCTAGTTAGCGGGGGGCAACATGAGCAGTTCTTC.

This clonotype was seen more than once but under ten times. This chain links TRBV5-6 with TRBJ1-1, with TRBD1 matching 7 bases. The CDR3 is made up of 17 amino acids. Germline CDR1 is SGHDT and CDR2 is YYEEEE. J gave up 0 bases and V 4 bases, and 12 bases lay outside the gene matches. The CDR3 region is CASSEGQWRVVNTEAFF. CDR3 DNA: TGTGCCAGCAGCGAGGGACAGTGGAGGGTGGTGAACACTGAAGCTTTCTTT.

V usage is TRBV12-3 or TRBV12-4 and J usage is TRBJ1-5, with TRBD1 matching over 10 bases. Germline trimming cut 7 bases from V and 5 bases from J; bases unmatched to any gene: 5. This CDR3 comprises 14 residues. CDR3 sequence: CASTGTGVDQPQHF. For the CDR3, the DNA is TGTGCCAGCACCGGGACAGGGGTGGATCAGCCCCAGCATTTT.

This chain links TRBV11-3 with TRBJ1-1; tentatively, D is TRBD1 (5 bases). This CDR3 region has 13 residues. Looked up from germline, CDR1 is SGHNT and CDR2 is YENEEA. V was pared by 6 bases and J by 6 bases, with 14 bases between. The CDR3 protein is CASRPGGYSEAFF. DNA for the CDR3: TGTGCCAGCAGGCCCGGGGGGTACTCTGAAGCTTTCTTT.

This clonotype has a count of ten or more. The chain uses TRBV29-1 and TRBJ1-1; 11 bases match TRBD1. The germline V gene encodes CDR1 SQVTM and CDR2 ANQGSEA. V shed 5 bases, J shed 4 bases, and the junction held 3 bases outside the gene matches. This CDR3 is built from 13 residues. As DNA, the CDR3 is TGCAGCGTTTTGGGACAGGGGGTCACTGAAGCTTTCTTT. Its translation is CSVLGQGVTEAFF.

The sample holds a few counts of this clonotype. The chain's CDR3 is CASSSLGASYEQYF. The CDR3 DNA sequence: TGCGCCAGCAGCTCCTTGGGGGCATCTTACGAGCAGTACTTC. The genes are TRBV5-1 and TRBJ2-7, with a tentative D call TRBD1 (6 bases). V dropped 3 bases and J dropped 4 bases, with 14 bases sitting between them. This CDR3 spans 14 amino acids. The germline CDR1 and CDR2 sequences are SGHRS and YFSETQ.

This clonotype was observed at least ten times. V usage is TRBV7-3 and J usage is TRBJ2-2, with 9 bases fitting TRBD2. CDR3 length equals 18 residues. Germline lookup yields CDR1 SGHTA and CDR2 FQGTGA. V was pared by 2 bases and J by 4 bases, with 11 bases of the junction left unmatched. The CDR3 spells CASSLAPSGGMGTGELFF. CDR3 DNA: TGTGCCAGCAGCTTAGCCCCCAGCGGGGGGATGGGCACCGGGGAGCTGTTTTTT. The full variable domain, in which reference TRBV7-3 and TRBJ2-2 provide the parts outside the CDR3, is GAGVSQTPSNKVTEKGKYVELRCDPISGHTALYWYRQSLGQGPEFLIYFQGTGAADDSGLPNDRFFAVRPEGSVSTLKIQRTERGDSAVYLCASSLAPSGGMGTGELFFGEGSRLTVL.

V is TRBV6-8 and J is TRBJ2-1; TRBD1 might be the D (5 bases). Looked up from germline, CDR1 is MNHGY and CDR2 is SAAAGT. V lost 11 bases, J lost 5 bases, and 16 bases lay in between. The CDR3 has 13 amino acids. The DNA for the CDR3 is TGTGCCGCCTCCAGGGTACGGAACAATGAGCAGTTCTTC. Translated: CAASRVRNNEQFF.

The chain couples TRBV20-1 to TRBJ1-1; weak D call: TRBD1 (6 bases). Trimming stripped 5 bases from V and 0 bases from J, with 13 bases between. This CDR3 is 14 amino acids long. From germline, CDR1 is DFQATT and CDR2 SNEGSKA (reference sequence). The chain's CDR3 is CSASRDTMNTEAFF. The CDR3 DNA sequence: TGCAGTGCTTCTAGGGACACCATGAACACTGAAGCTTTCTTT.

This clonotype was counted a few times. The genes are TRBV5-1 and TRBJ1-1; D is unresolved. Germline CDR1 reads SGHRS; CDR2 reads YFSETQ. The germline V and J ends were trimmed by 0 bases and 1 base, with 10 bases remaining between them. The CDR3 totals 15 residues. The CDR3 protein is CASSLAQAGNTEAFF. The CDR3 coding sequence is TGCGCCAGCAGCTTGGCCCAGGCTGGGAACACTGAAGCTTTCTTT.

This clonotype appeared a few times. The rearrangement uses TRBV20-1 and TRBJ2-7; TRBD2 matches at 10 bases. There are 14 residues in the CDR3. The J segment lost 6 bases and the V segment lost 2 bases, leaving 7 bases of the junction unmatched. Germline lookup yields CDR1 DFQATT and CDR2 SNEGSKA (reference sequence). The CDR3 loop is CSARLAAGGPEQYF. In nucleotides, the CDR3 is TGCAGTGCTAGACTGGCAGCGGGGGGGCCCGAGCAGTACTTC.

This chain uses TRBV24-1 with TRBJ1-2; no clear D gene. In germline, CDR1 is KGHDR, CDR2 SFDVKD. Trimming stripped 5 bases from V and 3 bases from J, with 6 bases between. This CDR3 has 12 amino acids. CDR3 bases: TGTGCCACCAGTGCTCCGTACTATGGCTACACCTTC. It codes for CATSAPYYGYTF.

The J gene is TRBJ2-5, the V gene TRBV18, with D maybe TRBD1 (6 bases). V was trimmed by 4 bases and J by 5 bases, leaving 11 bases between them. From germline, CDR1 is KGHSH and CDR2 LQKENI. The CDR3 loop spans 13 amino acids. CDR3 nucleotide sequence: TGTGCCAGCTCACGCACAACAGGGGAGACCCAGTACTTC. Protein: CASSRTTGETQYF. Full variable domain (remainder filled in from reference TRBV18 and TRBJ2-5): NAGVMQNPRHLVRRRGQEARLRCSPMKGHSHVYWYRQLPEEGLKFMVYLQKENIIDESGMPKERFSAEFPKEGPSILRIQQVVRGDSAAYFCASSRTTGETQYFGPGTRLLVL.